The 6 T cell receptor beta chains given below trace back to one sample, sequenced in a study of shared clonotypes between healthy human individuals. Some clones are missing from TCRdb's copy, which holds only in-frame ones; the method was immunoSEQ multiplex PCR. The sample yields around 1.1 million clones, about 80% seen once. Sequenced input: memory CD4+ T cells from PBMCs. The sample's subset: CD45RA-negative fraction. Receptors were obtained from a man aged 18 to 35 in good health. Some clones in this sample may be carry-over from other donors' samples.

In DNA form, the CDR3 reads TGTGCCTGGAGTGTTACCTTTCGGTCACCCCTCCACTTT. This codes for CAWSVTFRSPLHF. The chain employs TRBV30 and TRBJ1-6; D unresolved. CDR3 length: 13 residues. With 0 bases removed from V and 10 bases from J, the gap between germline ends came to 10 bases. Germline V gene lookup returns CDR1 GTSNPN and CDR2 SVGIG (reference sequence).

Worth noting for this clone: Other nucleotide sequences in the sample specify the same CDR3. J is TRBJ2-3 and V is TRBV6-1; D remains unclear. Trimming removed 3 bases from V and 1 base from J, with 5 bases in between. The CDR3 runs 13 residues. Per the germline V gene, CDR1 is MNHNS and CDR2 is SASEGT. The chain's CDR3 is CASSDQGTDTQYF. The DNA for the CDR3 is TGTGCCAGCAGTGACCAGGGCACAGATACGCAGTATTTT.

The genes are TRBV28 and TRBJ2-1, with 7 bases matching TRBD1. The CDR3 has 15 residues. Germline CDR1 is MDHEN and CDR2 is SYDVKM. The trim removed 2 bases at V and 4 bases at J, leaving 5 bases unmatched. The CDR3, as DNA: TGTGCCAGCAGTTTACTAGGGGGCCCTTACAATGAGCAGTTCTTC. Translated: CASSLLGGPYNEQFF.

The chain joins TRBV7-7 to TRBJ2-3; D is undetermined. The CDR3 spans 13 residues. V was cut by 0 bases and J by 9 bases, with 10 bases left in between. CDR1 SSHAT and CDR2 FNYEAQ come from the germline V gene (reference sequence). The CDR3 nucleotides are TGTGCCAGCAGCTTAGCGCGCTGGAGAACGCAGTATTTT. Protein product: CASSLARWRTQYF.

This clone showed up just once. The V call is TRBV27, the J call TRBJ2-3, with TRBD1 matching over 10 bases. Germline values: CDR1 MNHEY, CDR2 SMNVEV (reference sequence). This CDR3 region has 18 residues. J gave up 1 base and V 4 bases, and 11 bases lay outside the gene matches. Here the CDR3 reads CASSSRQGADQGTDTQYF. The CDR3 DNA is TGTGCCAGCAGTTCCCGACAGGGGGCGGATCAGGGCACAGATACGCAGTATTTT.

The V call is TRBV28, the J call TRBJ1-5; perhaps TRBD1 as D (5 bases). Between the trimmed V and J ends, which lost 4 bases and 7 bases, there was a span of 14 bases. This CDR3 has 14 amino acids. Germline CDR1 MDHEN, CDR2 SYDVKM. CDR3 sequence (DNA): TGTGCCAGCAGTTCTGGGACCGGCGGGCAGCCCCAGCATTTT. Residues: CASSSGTGGQPQHF.